Shown below are 15 T cell receptor beta chains from a single sample sequenced in a study of CD8+CD57+ T cells in acquired aplastic anemia. Genomic DNA provided the template from which TCR beta VDJ and CDR3 profiles were obtained. TCRdb processed the reads anew with MiXCR; each CDR3 protein has one entry. The data contain 55,000 to 80,000 distinct CDR3 sequences, 50% to 55% of them seen just once; the ten biggest clones take up approximately 8.3%. Input material: sorted CD4+, CD8+, or CD8+CD57+ T cells (not recorded which) from PBMCs. The receptor set was obtained from a human donor in good health, serving as a control.

V usage is TRBV7-8 and J usage is TRBJ2-1, with D hard to call. This CDR3 contains 14 residues. The ends were cut back, 9 bases at V and 6 bases at J, with 18 bases in the middle. Germline CDR1 SGHVS, CDR2 FQNEAQ. This chain's CDR3 is CASTGDPSVNEQFF. The CDR3 coding sequence is TGTGCCAGTACTGGCGACCCTTCGGTCAATGAGCAGTTCTTC.

This clonotype showed up many times. This chain uses TRBV27 with TRBJ1-1, with unresolved D. The CDR3 runs to 13 residues. V was cut by 0 bases and J by 4 bases, with 6 bases left in between. Germline assignment: CDR1 MNHEY and CDR2 SMNVEV (reference sequence). The CDR3 reads CASSLSASTEAFF. CDR3 nucleotides: TGTGCCAGCAGTTTATCCGCGAGCACTGAAGCTTTCTTT.

As to this clonotype: This may be a read error, as it is one base from a much larger clone. The chain is built from TRBV2 and TRBJ1-5; 11 positions agree with TRBD1. This CDR3 has 14 amino acids. Germline V lookup: CDR1 SNHLY, CDR2 FYNNEI. V shed 5 bases and J 6 bases; nucleotides not matched to a gene: 3. Here the CDR3 reads CASSLGTGGQPQHF. The CDR3 DNA reads TGTGCCAGCAGTTTAGGGACAGGGGGTCAGCCCCAGCATTTT.

The chain recombines TRBV19 with TRBJ1-1; D gene uncertain. Per the germline V gene, CDR1 is LNHDA and CDR2 is SQIVND (reference sequence). The CDR3 runs 15 residues. V lost 4 bases and J 6 bases, leaving 18 bases between the germline ends. DNA of the CDR3: TGTGCCAGTAGTACCCCCCTAGATTTGGGCGCTGAAGCTTTCTTT. Translated, it gives CASSTPLDLGAEAFF.

This clonotype has ten or more counts. The chain has TRBV7-9 and TRBJ2-1; 8 bases line up with TRBD2. Germline loops: CDR1 SEHNR, CDR2 FQNEAQ (reference sequence). V dropped 1 base and J dropped 6; count of bases not matched to a gene: 5. The length of the CDR3 is 15 residues. CDR3 nucleotide sequence: TGTGCCAGCAGCTTAGTGCGGGAGGTTAGCAATGAGCAGTTCTTC. It translates to CASSLVREVSNEQFF.

By frequency in the sample, this clonotype is medium-sized (0.01 to 0.1%). V and J are TRBV19 and TRBJ2-7; 9 bases agree with TRBD1. This CDR3 contains 14 residues. CDR1 and CDR2 (germline): LNHDA, SQIVND (reference sequence). V was pared by 4 bases and J by 5 bases, with 6 bases of the junction left unmatched. The CDR3 DNA sequence: TGTGCCAGTAGTACGGGACAGGGAACTAACGAGCAGTACTTC. Translating it yields CASSTGQGTNEQYF.

The V gene is TRBV7-8, the J gene TRBJ1-1, with TRBD1 as a possible D gene (5 bases). The CDR3 extends over 16 amino acids. The germline V gene has CDR1 SGHVS and CDR2 FQNEAQ. The germline V and J ends were trimmed by 4 bases and 1 base, with 16 bases remaining between them. The CDR3 DNA sequence: TGTGCCAGCAGCTCCACTAACAGGTCCCCGAACACTGAAGCTTTCTTT. Its translation: CASSSTNRSPNTEAFF.

The CDR3 DNA sequence: TGTGCCAGTAACCCGGGACAGGGGGCCTCTGGCTACACCTTC. Translated, it gives CASNPGQGASGYTF. The J gene is TRBJ1-2, the V gene TRBV19, with 12 bases that match TRBD1. Germline CDR1 LNHDA, CDR2 SQIVND (reference sequence). Germline trimming cut 7 bases from V and 7 bases from J; bases unmatched to any gene: 7. There are 14 residues in the CDR3.

The V call is TRBV5-5, the J call TRBJ1-2; tentative D call: TRBD1 (6 bases). CDR3 size: 14 residues. Germline loops: CDR1 SGHKS, CDR2 YYEKEE (reference sequence). V gave up 1 base and J gave up 1 base, with 8 bases separating them. The CDR3 DNA is TGTGCCAGCAGCTTGCAGGGGCATAACTATGGCTACACCTTC. As protein: CASSLQGHNYGYTF.

Of note for this clonotype: The junction does not match germline at one end; this may be a read error. The chain recombines TRBV27 with TRBJ1-1, with 8 bases aligning to TRBD1. The CDR3 is made up of 14 amino acids. Germline CDR1 and CDR2: MNHEY and SMNVEV (reference sequence). The CDR3 DNA reads as TGTGCCAGCAGCCCACGACAGGGGAACGCTGAAGCTTTCTTT. The encoded protein is CASSPRQGNAEAFF.

The sample holds a few counts of this clonotype. This chain joins TRBV15 and TRBJ1-2; D possibly corresponds to TRBD1 (5 bases). CDR3 length equals 14 residues. V dropped 3 bases and J dropped 4 bases, with 12 bases sitting between them. Germline-derived CDR1 and CDR2 are LNHNV and YYDKDF (reference sequence). The CDR3 here is CATSSAGFSYGYTF. DNA for the CDR3: TGTGCCACCAGCAGTGCAGGGTTTAGCTATGGCTACACCTTC.

CDR3 region: CASRRTGDYYGYTF. CDR3 sequence (DNA): TGTGCCAGTAGACGGACAGGGGATTACTATGGCTACACCTTC. This chain connects TRBV19 to TRBJ1-2, with TRBD1 matching over 9 bases. The junction had 5 bases not matched to a gene; V was cut back by 6 bases and J by 3 bases. CDR3 size: 14 residues. Germline V gene lookup returns CDR1 LNHDA and CDR2 SQIVND (reference sequence).

This chain connects TRBV25-1 to TRBJ1-2; 8 bases are a match to TRBD1. From germline, CDR1 is MGHDK and CDR2 SYGVNS. J was trimmed by 8 bases and V by 8 bases; bases with no gene match: 10. CDR3 size: 13 residues. This CDR3 is CASHDRGLFGYTF. Written as DNA, the CDR3 is TGTGCCAGCCATGACAGGGGTTTGTTCGGCTACACCTTC.

This clonotype showed up many times. This chain connects TRBV4-1 to TRBJ2-2; D possibly corresponds to TRBD2 (5 bases). Germline loops: CDR1 MGHRA, CDR2 YSYEKL. The CDR3 is 17 residues long. Trimming took off 1 base at V and 5 bases at J, with 17 bases between the two ends. CDR3 residues: CASSQGVLVRRTGELFF. CDR3 DNA: TGCGCCAGCAGCCAAGGTGTACTAGTGCGTCGTACCGGGGAGCTGTTTTTT.

This sequence joins TRBV19 and TRBJ2-3; a possible D gene is TRBD2 (5 bases). Germline values: CDR1 LNHDA, CDR2 SQIVND (reference sequence). The CDR3 runs to 10 residues. V gave up 8 bases and J gave up 5 bases, with 5 bases separating them. CDR3 protein: CASEGDTQYF. CDR3 sequence (DNA): TGTGCCAGTGAGGGAGATACGCAGTATTTT.